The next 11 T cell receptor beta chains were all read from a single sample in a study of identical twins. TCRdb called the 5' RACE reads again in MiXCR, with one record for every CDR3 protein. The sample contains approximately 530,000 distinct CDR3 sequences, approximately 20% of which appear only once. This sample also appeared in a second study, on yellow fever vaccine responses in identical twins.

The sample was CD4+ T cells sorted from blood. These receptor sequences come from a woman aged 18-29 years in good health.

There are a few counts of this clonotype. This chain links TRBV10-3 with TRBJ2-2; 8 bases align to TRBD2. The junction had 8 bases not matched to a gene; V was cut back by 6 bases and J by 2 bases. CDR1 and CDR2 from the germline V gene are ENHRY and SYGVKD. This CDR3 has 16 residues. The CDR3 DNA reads TGTGCCATCAGGGTAGCGGGGAGTCTAAACACCGGGGAGCTGTTTTTT. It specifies CAIRVAGSLNTGELFF.

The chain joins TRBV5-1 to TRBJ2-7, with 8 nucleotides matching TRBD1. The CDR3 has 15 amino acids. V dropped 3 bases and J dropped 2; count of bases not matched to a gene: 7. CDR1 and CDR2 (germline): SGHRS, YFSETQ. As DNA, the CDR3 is TGCGCCAGCAGCTATGGGACAGGTTATACCTACGAGCAGTACTTC. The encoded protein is CASSYGTGYTYEQYF.

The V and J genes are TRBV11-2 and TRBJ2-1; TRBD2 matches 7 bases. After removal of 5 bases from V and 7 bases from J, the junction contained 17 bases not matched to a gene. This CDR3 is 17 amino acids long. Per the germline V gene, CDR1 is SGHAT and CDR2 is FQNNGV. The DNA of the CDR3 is TGTGCCAGCAGCCCCACCCCGGACTGGGGAGGGAGGAATGAGCAGTTCTTC. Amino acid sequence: CASSPTPDWGGRNEQFF.

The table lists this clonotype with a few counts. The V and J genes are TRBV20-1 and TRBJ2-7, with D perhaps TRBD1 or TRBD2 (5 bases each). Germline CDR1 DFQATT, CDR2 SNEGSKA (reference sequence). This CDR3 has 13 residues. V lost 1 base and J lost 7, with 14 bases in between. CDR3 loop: CSARVGQGGEQYV. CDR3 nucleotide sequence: TGCAGTGCTAGAGTAGGGCAGGGCGGGGAGCAGTACGTC.

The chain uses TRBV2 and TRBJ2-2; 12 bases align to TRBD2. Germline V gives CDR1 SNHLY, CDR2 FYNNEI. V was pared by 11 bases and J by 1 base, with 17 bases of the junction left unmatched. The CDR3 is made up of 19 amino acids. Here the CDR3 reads CAFRLPSGRAGGNTGELFF. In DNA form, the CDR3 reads TGTGCCTTCAGACTTCCTAGCGGGAGGGCCGGCGGGAACACCGGGGAGCTGTTTTTT.

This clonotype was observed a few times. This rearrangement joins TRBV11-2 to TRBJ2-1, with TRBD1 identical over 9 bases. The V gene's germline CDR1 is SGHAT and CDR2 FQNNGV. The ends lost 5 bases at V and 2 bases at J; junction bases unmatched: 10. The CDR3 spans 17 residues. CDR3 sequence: CASSITTGTGTYNEQFF. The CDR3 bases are TGTGCCAGCAGCATAACAACCGGGACAGGGACCTACAATGAGCAGTTCTTC.

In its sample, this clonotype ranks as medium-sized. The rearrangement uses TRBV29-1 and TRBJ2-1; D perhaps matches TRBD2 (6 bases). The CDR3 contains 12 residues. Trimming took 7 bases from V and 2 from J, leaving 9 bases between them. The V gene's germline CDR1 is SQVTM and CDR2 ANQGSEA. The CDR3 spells CSGGGAYNEQFF. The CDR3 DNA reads TGCAGCGGCGGAGGGGCCTACAATGAGCAGTTCTTC.

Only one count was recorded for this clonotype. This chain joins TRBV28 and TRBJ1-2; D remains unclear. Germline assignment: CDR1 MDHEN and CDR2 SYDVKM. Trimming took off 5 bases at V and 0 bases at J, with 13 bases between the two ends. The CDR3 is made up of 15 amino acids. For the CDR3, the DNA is TGTGCCAGCAGTCTCCCTGTGGGCTCTAACTATGGCTACACCTTC. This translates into CASSLPVGSNYGYTF.

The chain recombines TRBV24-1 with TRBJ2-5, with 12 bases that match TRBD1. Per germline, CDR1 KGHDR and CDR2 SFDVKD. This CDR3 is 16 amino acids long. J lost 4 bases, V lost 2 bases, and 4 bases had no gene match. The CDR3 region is CATSDSPGQGAETQYF. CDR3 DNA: TGTGCCACCAGTGATTCTCCGGGACAGGGGGCAGAGACCCAGTACTTC.

CDR3 loop: CASRVLTNQPQHF. CDR3 sequence (DNA): TGTGCCAGCAGGGTCCTTACAAATCAGCCCCAGCATTTT. This chain links TRBV2 with TRBJ1-5; no reliable D call. Per germline, CDR1 SNHLY and CDR2 FYNNEI. This CDR3 has 13 residues. V dropped 6 bases and J dropped 4 bases, with 10 bases sitting between them.

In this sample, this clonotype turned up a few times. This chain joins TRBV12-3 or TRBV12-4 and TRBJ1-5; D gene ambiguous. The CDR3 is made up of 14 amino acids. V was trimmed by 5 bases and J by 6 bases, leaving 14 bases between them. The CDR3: CASSLGLPSQPQHF. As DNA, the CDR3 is TGTGCCAGCAGTCTTGGACTGCCTAGTCAGCCCCAGCATTTT.